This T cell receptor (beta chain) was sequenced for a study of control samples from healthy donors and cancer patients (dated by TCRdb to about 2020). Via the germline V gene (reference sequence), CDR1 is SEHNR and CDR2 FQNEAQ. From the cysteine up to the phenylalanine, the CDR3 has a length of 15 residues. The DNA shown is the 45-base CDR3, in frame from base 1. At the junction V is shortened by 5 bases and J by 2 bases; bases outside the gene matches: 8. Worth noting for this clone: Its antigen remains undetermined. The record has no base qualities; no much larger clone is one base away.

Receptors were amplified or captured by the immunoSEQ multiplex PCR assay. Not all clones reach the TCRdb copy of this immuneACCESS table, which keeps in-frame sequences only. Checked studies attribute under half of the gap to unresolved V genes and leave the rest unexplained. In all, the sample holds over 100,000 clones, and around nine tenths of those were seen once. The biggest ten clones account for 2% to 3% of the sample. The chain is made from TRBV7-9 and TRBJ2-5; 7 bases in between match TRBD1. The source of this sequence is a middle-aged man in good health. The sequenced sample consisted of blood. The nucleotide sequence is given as TGTGCCAGCAGCGCCAGACAGGGTCATCAAGAGACCCAGTACTTC. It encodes CASSARQGHQETQYF.